This entry lists 25 T cell receptor beta chains sequenced from one sample in a study of control samples from healthy donors and cancer patients. Using immunoSEQ multiplex PCR, the repertoire was profiled, and TCRdb retains in-frame clones only, with some absent. The table has roughly 400,000 clones, 90% seen once. Sequenced sample: PBMCs. These receptors all come from a man between 40 and 49 years old with head and neck cancer.

This clone was recorded only once. The V call is TRBV6-5, the J call TRBJ2-2; no definite D call. V shed 6 bases and J shed 7 bases, with 9 bases lying between them. The CDR3 sequence is 12 residues long. Germline V gene sequence: CDR1 MNHEY, CDR2 SVGAGI. CDR3 nucleotides: TGTGCCAGCAGAGCTTTTGGCGGGGAGCTGTTTTTT. Its protein is CASRAFGGELFF.

V gene TRBV7-6 combines with J gene TRBJ1-3; TRBD1 might be the D (5 bases). V was trimmed by 0 bases and J by 0 bases, leaving 9 bases between them. This CDR3 has 16 amino acids. Germline V gene lookup returns CDR1 SGHVS and CDR2 FNYEAQ. CDR3 residues: CASSLAGPTSGNTIYF. CDR3 DNA: TGTGCCAGCAGCTTAGCGGGACCGACCTCTGGAAACACCATATATTTT. Full variable domain (missing parts from reference TRBV7-6 and TRBJ1-3): GAGVSQSPRYKVTKRGQDVALRCDPISGHVSLYWYRQALGQGPEFLTYFNYEAQQDKSGLPNDRFSAERPEGSISTLTIQRTEQRDSAMYRCASSLAGPTSGNTIYFGEGSWLTVV.

This chain connects TRBV7-3 to TRBJ2-1, with D possibly TRBD2 on 6 matching bases. Trimming cost V 5 bases and J 0 bases, with 14 bases left between them. The CDR3 runs to 16 residues. Germline CDR1 is SGHTA and CDR2 is FQGTGA. The CDR3 is CASSPRLSGSYNEQFF. The CDR3 nucleotides read TGTGCCAGCAGCCCTCGACTTAGCGGCTCCTACAATGAGCAGTTCTTC.

This CDR3 reads CASSPLVGARDGYTF. The CDR3 region has the DNA TGTGCCAGCAGCCCCCTGGTGGGGGCGCGTGATGGCTACACCTTC. The V and J genes are TRBV7-2 and TRBJ1-2, with D perhaps matching TRBD1 (6 bases). Trimming shortened V by 5 bases and J by 6 bases, and 19 bases separated the two germline ends. Germline V gene lookup returns CDR1 SGHTA and CDR2 FQGNSA. CDR3 length equals 15 residues.

The CDR3 nucleotides are TGCGCCAGCAGCTTGTCGGGACAGGGGGCGGATGGCTACACCTTC. Protein product: CASSLSGQGADGYTF. The chain joins TRBV5-1 to TRBJ1-2; 12 bases line up with TRBD1. The V and J ends lost 1 base and 6 bases, in that order; junction bases with no gene match: 4. The CDR3 contains 15 residues. Germline values: CDR1 SGHRS, CDR2 YFSETQ. Together with reference TRBV5-1 and TRBJ1-2, the CDR3 gives the full variable domain: KAGVTQTPRYLIKTRGQQVTLSCSPISGHRSVSWYQQTPGQGLQFLFEYFSETQRNKGNFPGRFSGRQFSNSRSEMNVSTLELGDSALYLCASSLSGQGADGYTFGSGTRLTVV.

This clone was seen a single time. CDR3 region: CATMDTGSPFRTQHF. The CDR3 nucleotides read TGTGCCACTATGGATACAGGGTCCCCTTTTCGGACCCAGCATTTT. The V gene is TRBV5-4, the J gene TRBJ1-5; D might be TRBD1 (6 bases). Germline V CDR1 and CDR2: SGHNT, YYREEE (reference sequence). There are 15 residues in the CDR3. V gave up 9 bases and J gave up 11 bases, with 27 bases separating them.

Only a few counts were recorded for this clone. A junction boundary mismatches the germline segment, possibly from a read error. V gene TRBV6-4 combines with J gene TRBJ1-1; D perhaps matches TRBD1 (5 bases). In germline, CDR1 is MRHNA, CDR2 SNTAGT. The CDR3 totals 14 residues. CDR3 sequence: CASRDFDRNTEAFF. The CDR3 nucleotides are TGTGCCAGCAGGGACTTTGACAGGAACACTGAAGCTTTCTTT.

This chain uses TRBV3-1 (or the pseudogene TRBV3-2) with TRBJ2-1; D could derive from TRBD1 or TRBD2 (5 bases each). CDR3 length: 13 amino acids. Trimming pared 3 bases from V and 3 bases from J, leaving 6 bases between. The germline V gene has CDR1 LGHDT and CDR2 YNNKEL (reference sequence). The CDR3 sequence is CASSQRGYNEQFF. CDR3 nucleotides: TGTGCCAGCAGCCAGAGGGGCTACAATGAGCAGTTCTTC.

This chain connects TRBV4-1 to TRBJ1-2, with a tentative D call TRBD1 (6 bases). The CDR3 length is 16 residues. V was pared by 1 base and J by 2 bases, with 14 bases between. Per the germline V gene, CDR1 is MGHRA and CDR2 is YSYEKL. The CDR3 loop is CASSQGPTQGNYGYTF. The CDR3 DNA follows: TGCGCCAGCAGCCAAGGGCCCACACAGGGCAACTATGGCTACACCTTC.

The rearrangement joins TRBV3-1 (or the pseudogene TRBV3-2) to TRBJ2-5, with D uncertain. The germline V gene has CDR1 LGHDT and CDR2 YNNKEL (reference sequence). The V gene lost 1 base and the J gene lost 7 bases, with 13 bases spanning the gap. The CDR3 has 14 amino acids. DNA for the CDR3: TGTGCCAGCAGCCAAGCGCGGTCGGGCGGGACCCAGTACTTC. Residues: CASSQARSGGTQYF.

The DNA of the CDR3 is TGTGCCAGTAGTATAGGGTGGACAGGGGGCCATCAGCCCCAGCATTTT. Its protein is CASSIGWTGGHQPQHF. The V and J genes are TRBV19 and TRBJ1-5, with 11 bases lining up with TRBD1. The CDR3 extends over 16 amino acids. CDR1 and CDR2 from the germline V gene are LNHDA and SQIVND (reference sequence). The V gene end was trimmed by 1 base and the J gene end by 5 bases; junction bases not matched to a gene: 4.

The gene calls are TRBV18 and TRBJ2-7, with D hard to call. CDR3 length: 13 amino acids. Trimming stripped 3 bases from V and 6 bases from J, with 12 bases between. The germline CDR1 and CDR2 sequences are KGHSH and LQKENI. CDR3 DNA sequence: TGTGCCAGCTCACCTAGTTCCGATCGCGAGCAGTACTTC. As protein: CASSPSSDREQYF. The full variable domain, completed using reference TRBV18 and TRBJ2-7, is NAGVMQNPRHLVRRRGQEARLRCSPMKGHSHVYWYRQLPEEGLKFMVYLQKENIIDESGMPKERFSAEFPKEGPSILRIQQVVRGDSAAYFCASSPSSDREQYFGPGTRLTVT.

The rearrangement joins TRBV29-1 to TRBJ2-5; TRBD2 aligns across 11 bases. CDR1 and CDR2 (germline): SQVTM, ANQGSEA. The CDR3 runs 14 residues. J gave up 1 base and V 3 bases, and 1 base lay outside the gene matches. CDR3: CSVDTSGSQETQYF. CDR3 in DNA: TGCAGCGTTGACACTAGCGGGAGCCAAGAGACCCAGTACTTC.

The chain uses TRBV19 and TRBJ2-5; a possible D gene is TRBD2 (5 bases). Germline V gene sequence: CDR1 LNHDA, CDR2 SQIVND (reference sequence). The CDR3 has 16 amino acids. Trimming took off 5 bases at V and 4 bases at J, with 20 bases between the two ends. CDR3 sequence: CASSPGLTTAGETQYF. The CDR3, as DNA: TGTGCCAGTAGTCCGGGCTTGACTACGGCCGGAGAGACCCAGTACTTC. The whole variable domain, filled in from reference TRBV19 and TRBJ2-5, reads DGGITQSPKYLFRKEGQNVTLSCEQNLNHDAMYWYRQDPGQGLRLIYYSQIVNDFQKGDIAEGYSVSREKKESFPLTVTSAQKNPTAFYLCASSPGLTTAGETQYFGPGTRLLVL.

The chain couples TRBV25-1 to TRBJ1-1, with D possibly being TRBD1 (6 bases). V was pared by 6 bases and J by 4 bases, with 12 bases between. CDR3 length: 13 amino acids. Germline values: CDR1 MGHDK, CDR2 SYGVNS. For the CDR3, the DNA is TGTGCCAGCAGGCGGGTAGGGGGCACTGAAGCTTTCTTT. Its translation: CASRRVGGTEAFF.

The rearrangement joins TRBV28 to TRBJ2-7; D is undetermined. CDR3 length equals 12 residues. Germline CDR1 reads MDHEN; CDR2 reads SYDVKM. V dropped 6 bases and J dropped 5 bases, with 11 bases sitting between them. The CDR3 sequence is CASSTTMDEQYF. DNA of the CDR3: TGTGCCAGCAGCACCACTATGGACGAGCAGTACTTC.

A few counts support this clone. The V and J genes are TRBV10-3 and TRBJ1-1; no firm D call. Germline CDR1 ENHRY, CDR2 SYGVKD. V dropped 7 bases and J dropped 1 base, with 4 bases sitting between them. CDR3 length: 11 amino acids. The CDR3 protein is CAIMGNTEAFF. The CDR3 DNA reads TGTGCCATCATGGGGAACACTGAAGCTTTCTTT.

In its sample, this clone was seen once. The gene calls are TRBV9 and TRBJ2-5; 7 bases align to TRBD2. V was pared by 3 bases and J by 2 bases, with 1 base of the junction left unmatched. CDR3 length: 13 residues. Germline V gene lookup returns CDR1 SGDLS and CDR2 YYNGEE. CDR3 sequence (DNA): TGTGCCAGCAGCGACGGGGGGCAAGAGACCCAGTACTTC. This gives the protein CASSDGGQETQYF.

The genes are TRBV28 and TRBJ2-1; TRBD2 is a possible D gene (6 bases). Germline values: CDR1 MDHEN, CDR2 SYDVKM. V shed 2 bases and J shed 12 bases, with 14 bases lying between them. CDR3 size: 13 residues. The CDR3, as DNA: TGTGCCAGCAGTTTAGACTCGGGGGTGGGGCAGTTCTTC. It encodes CASSLDSGVGQFF.

In this sample, this clone turned up once. The chain recombines TRBV5-4 with TRBJ2-1; the match to TRBD2 covers 11 bases. V was clipped by 7 bases and J by 6 bases; unmatched bases: 12. This CDR3 is built from 16 residues. Germline V gene lookup returns CDR1 SGHNT and CDR2 YYREEE (reference sequence). The CDR3 bases are TGTGCCAGCGGTCTTGGGGGGACTAGCGGCTTCAATGAGCAGTTCTTC. Amino acids: CASGLGGTSGFNEQFF.

This chain connects TRBV5-1 to TRBJ1-3; unclear D gene. Germline loops: CDR1 SGHRS, CDR2 YFSETQ. The CDR3 is made up of 15 amino acids. V was pared by 3 bases and J by 0 bases, with 10 bases between. The chain's CDR3 is CASSSQPGSGNTIYF. CDR3 bases: TGCGCCAGCAGCTCGCAGCCGGGCTCTGGAAACACCATATATTTT. Full variable domain (outside the CDR3, taken from reference TRBV5-1 and TRBJ1-3): KAGVTQTPRYLIKTRGQQVTLSCSPISGHRSVSWYQQTPGQGLQFLFEYFSETQRNKGNFPGRFSGRQFSNSRSEMNVSTLELGDSALYLCASSSQPGSGNTIYFGEGSWLTVV.

This chain links TRBV28 with TRBJ1-1, with D possibly being TRBD1 (5 bases). Germline V lookup: CDR1 MDHEN, CDR2 SYDVKM. CDR3 length equals 14 residues. V dropped 9 bases and J dropped 5 bases, with 19 bases sitting between them. The CDR3 bases are TGTGCCAGTTTGACAGACCGGAGGGGTACTGAAGCTTTCTTT. Translating gives CASLTDRRGTEAFF.

The chain's CDR3 is CASSFGQGGTDTQYF. The DNA for the CDR3 is TGTGCCAGCAGTTTTGGGCAGGGAGGGACAGATACGCAGTATTTT. The chain has TRBV28 and TRBJ2-3, with 7 positions matching TRBD2. The germline CDR1 and CDR2 sequences are MDHEN and SYDVKM. The J segment lost 3 bases and the V segment lost 3 bases, leaving 6 bases of the junction unmatched. CDR3 size: 15 residues. Based on the CDR3 plus reference TRBV28 and TRBJ2-3, the full variable domain is DVKVTQSSRYLVKRTGEKVFLECVQDMDHENMFWYRQDPGLGLRLIYFSYDVKMKEKGDIPEGYSVSREKKERFSLILESASTNQTSMYLCASSFGQGGTDTQYFGPGTRLTVL.

V and J are TRBV27 and TRBJ1-4; no clear D. The CDR3 extends over 14 amino acids. V lost 4 bases to trimming and J lost 8 bases, with 14 bases between them. CDR1 is MNHEY and CDR2 is SMNVEV in the germline V gene (reference sequence). Here the CDR3 reads CASSWAGLGEKLFF. As DNA, the CDR3 is TGTGCCAGCAGTTGGGCAGGCTTAGGGGAAAAACTGTTTTTT.

This rearrangement joins TRBV7-3 to TRBJ2-5; no reliable D call. Germline CDR1 is SGHTA and CDR2 is FQGTGA. Deletions cut 6 bases from V and 2 bases from J, with 13 bases between. The length of the CDR3 is 14 residues. This CDR3 is CASRIDGVQETQYF. The CDR3, as DNA: TGTGCCAGCAGGATAGACGGAGTGCAAGAGACCCAGTACTTC.